Included here is one TCR beta chain sequence, with context. Its antigen is unknown. These data belong to a study of T-cell memory formation after mild COVID-19. Study summary: The two donors had largely donor-specific TCR clusters. Study observations and caveats: Cross-reactive memory apparently joined, as some responding clones appeared in pre-infection memory.

Via MiXCR, TCRdb re-called the 5' RACE reads, giving one row per CDR3 protein. Of hundreds of thousands of distinct CDR3 sequences in the sample, 15% to 20% are singletons; the top ten hold about 22%. This receptor was obtained from a man younger than 30 who had mild COVID-19 (a few samples of this study predate the infection). Cell type and time point are not known. The source material was PBMCs or a T cell subset sorted from them (not recorded which).

CDR3 coding DNA: TGTGCCAGCAGCTTAGTATTGGCGGATCCTAACTATGGCTACACCTTC. This gives the protein CASSLVLADPNYGYTF. V usage is TRBV7-9 and J usage is TRBJ1-2; D uncertain. Germline lookup yields CDR1 SEHNR and CDR2 FQNEAQ (reference sequence). This CDR3 has 16 amino acids. Trimming stripped 1 base from V and 0 bases from J, with 12 bases between.